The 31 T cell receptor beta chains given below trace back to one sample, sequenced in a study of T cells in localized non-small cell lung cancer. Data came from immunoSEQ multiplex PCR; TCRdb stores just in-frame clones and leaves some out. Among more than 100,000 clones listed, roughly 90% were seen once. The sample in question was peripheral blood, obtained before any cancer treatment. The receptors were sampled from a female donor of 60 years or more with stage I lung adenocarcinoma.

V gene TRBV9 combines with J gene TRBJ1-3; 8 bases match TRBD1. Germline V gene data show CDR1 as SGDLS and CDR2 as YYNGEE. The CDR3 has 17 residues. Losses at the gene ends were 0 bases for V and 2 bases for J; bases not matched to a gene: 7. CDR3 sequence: CASSVAGQGATGNTIYF. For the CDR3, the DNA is TGTGCCAGCAGCGTAGCCGGTCAGGGGGCAACTGGAAACACCATATATTTT.

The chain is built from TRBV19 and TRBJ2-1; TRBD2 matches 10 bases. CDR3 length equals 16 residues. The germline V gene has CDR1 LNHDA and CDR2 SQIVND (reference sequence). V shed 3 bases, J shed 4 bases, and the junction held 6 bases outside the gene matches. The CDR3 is CASSIRGTSEYNEQFF. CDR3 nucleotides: TGTGCCAGTAGTATCCGCGGGACTAGCGAGTACAATGAGCAGTTCTTC.

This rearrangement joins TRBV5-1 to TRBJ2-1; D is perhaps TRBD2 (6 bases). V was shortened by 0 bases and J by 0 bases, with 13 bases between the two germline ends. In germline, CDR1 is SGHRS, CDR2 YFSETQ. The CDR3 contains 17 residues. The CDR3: CASSLGGGVSSYNEQFF. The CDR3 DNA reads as TGCGCCAGCAGCTTGGGAGGCGGGGTGAGCTCCTACAATGAGCAGTTCTTC.

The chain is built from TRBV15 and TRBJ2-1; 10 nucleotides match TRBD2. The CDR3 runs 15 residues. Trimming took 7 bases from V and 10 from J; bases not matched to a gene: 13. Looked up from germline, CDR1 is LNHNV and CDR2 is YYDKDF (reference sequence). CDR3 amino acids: CATTPSGRASLEQFF. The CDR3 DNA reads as TGTGCCACCACCCCGAGCGGGAGGGCCTCTCTGGAGCAGTTCTTC.

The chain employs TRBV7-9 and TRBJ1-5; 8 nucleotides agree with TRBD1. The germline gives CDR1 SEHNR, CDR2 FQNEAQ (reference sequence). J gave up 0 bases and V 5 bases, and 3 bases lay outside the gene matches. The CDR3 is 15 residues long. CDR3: CASSQGAPSNQPQHF. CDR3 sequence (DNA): TGTGCCAGCAGCCAGGGGGCGCCTAGCAATCAGCCCCAGCATTTT. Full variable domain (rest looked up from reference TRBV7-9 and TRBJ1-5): DTGVSQNPRHKITKRGQNVTFRCDPISEHNRLYWYRQTLGQGPEFLTYFQNEAQLEKSRLLSDRFSAERPKGSFSTLEIQRTEQGDSAMYLCASSQGAPSNQPQHFGDGTRLSIL.

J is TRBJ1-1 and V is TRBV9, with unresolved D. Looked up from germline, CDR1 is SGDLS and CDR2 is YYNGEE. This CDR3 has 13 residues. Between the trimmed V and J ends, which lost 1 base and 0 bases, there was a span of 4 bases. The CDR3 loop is CASSVKLNTEAFF. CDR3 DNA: TGTGCCAGCAGCGTAAAATTGAACACTGAAGCTTTCTTT.

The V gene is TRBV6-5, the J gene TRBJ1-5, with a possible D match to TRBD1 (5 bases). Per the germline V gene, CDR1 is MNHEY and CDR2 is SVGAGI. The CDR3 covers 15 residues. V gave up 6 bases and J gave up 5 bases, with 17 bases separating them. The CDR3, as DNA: TGTGCCAGCAGCCGGGGCACCCGGGGCGATCAGCCCCAGCATTTT. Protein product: CASSRGTRGDQPQHF.

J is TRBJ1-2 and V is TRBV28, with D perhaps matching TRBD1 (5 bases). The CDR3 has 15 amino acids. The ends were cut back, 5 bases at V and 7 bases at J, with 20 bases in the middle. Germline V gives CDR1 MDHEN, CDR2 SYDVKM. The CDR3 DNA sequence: TGTGCCAGCAGTACCGGGACCGGGACGGTTTCTGGCTACACCTTC. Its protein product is CASSTGTGTVSGYTF.

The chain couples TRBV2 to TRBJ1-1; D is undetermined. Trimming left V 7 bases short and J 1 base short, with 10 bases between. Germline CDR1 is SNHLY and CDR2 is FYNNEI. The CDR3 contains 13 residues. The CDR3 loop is CASKRVANTEAFF. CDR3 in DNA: TGTGCCAGCAAACGGGTCGCGAACACTGAAGCTTTCTTT. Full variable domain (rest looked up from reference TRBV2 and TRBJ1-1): EPEVTQTPSHQVTQMGQEVILRCVPISNHLYFYWYRQILGQKVEFLVSFYNNEISEKSEIFDDQFSVERPDGSNFTLKIRSTKLEDSAMYFCASKRVANTEAFFGQGTRLTVV.

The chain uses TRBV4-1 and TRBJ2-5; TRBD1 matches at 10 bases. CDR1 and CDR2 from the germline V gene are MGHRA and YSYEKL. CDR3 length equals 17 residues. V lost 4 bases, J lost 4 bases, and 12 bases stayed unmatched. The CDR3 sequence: CASSPDPDRGLRETQYF. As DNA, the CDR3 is TGCGCCAGCAGCCCGGACCCGGACAGGGGGTTAAGAGAGACCCAGTACTTC.

The DNA for the CDR3 is TGTGCCAGCAGCTTGAACCCCACTAGCGGGAGGGCCAAGGGAGATACGCAGTATTTT. This sequence encodes CASSLNPTSGRAKGDTQYF. The V call is TRBV5-8, the J call TRBJ2-3; the match to TRBD2 covers 13 bases. CDR1 SGHTS and CDR2 YDEGEE come from the germline V gene. With 1 base clipped from V and 5 bases from J, the junction kept 13 bases outside the gene matches. The CDR3 is 19 residues long.

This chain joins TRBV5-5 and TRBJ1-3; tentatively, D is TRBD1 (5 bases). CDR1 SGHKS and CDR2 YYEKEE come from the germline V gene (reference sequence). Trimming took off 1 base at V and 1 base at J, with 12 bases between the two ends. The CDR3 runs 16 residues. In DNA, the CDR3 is TGTGCCAGCAGCTTGTCAGGGTCATTTTCTGGAAACACCATATATTTT. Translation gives CASSLSGSFSGNTIYF.

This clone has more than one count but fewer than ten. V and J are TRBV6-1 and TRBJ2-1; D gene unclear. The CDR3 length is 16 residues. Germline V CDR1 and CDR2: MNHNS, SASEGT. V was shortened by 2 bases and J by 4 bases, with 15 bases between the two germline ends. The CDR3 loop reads CASSESISILYNEQFF. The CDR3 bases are TGTGCCAGCAGTGAAAGTATCTCCATCCTATACAATGAGCAGTTCTTC.

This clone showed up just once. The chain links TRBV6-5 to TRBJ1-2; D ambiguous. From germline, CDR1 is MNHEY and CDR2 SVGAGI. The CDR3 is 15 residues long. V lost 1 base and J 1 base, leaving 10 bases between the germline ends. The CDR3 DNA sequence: TGTGCCAGCAGTTACTTGTCGGGAGTTAACTATGGCTACACCTTC. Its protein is CASSYLSGVNYGYTF.

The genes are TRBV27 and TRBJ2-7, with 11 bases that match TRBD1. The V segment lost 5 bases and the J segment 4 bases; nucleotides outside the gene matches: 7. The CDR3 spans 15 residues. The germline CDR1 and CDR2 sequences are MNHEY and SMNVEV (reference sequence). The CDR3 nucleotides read TGTGCCAGCAGTGAACGGACAGGGGGCTGGTACGAGCAGTACTTC. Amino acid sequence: CASSERTGGWYEQYF.

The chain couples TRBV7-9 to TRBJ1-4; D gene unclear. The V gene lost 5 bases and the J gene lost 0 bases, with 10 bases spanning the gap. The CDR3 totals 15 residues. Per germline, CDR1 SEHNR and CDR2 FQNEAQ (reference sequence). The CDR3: CASSGIAATNEKLFF. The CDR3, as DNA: TGTGCCAGCAGCGGAATAGCTGCAACTAATGAAAAACTGTTTTTT.

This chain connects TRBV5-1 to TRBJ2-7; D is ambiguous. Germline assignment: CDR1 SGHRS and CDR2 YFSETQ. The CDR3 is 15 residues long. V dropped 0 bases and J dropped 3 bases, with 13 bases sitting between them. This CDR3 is CASSLEYAEDYEQYF. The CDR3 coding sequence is TGCGCCAGCAGCTTGGAATATGCCGAAGACTACGAGCAGTACTTC.

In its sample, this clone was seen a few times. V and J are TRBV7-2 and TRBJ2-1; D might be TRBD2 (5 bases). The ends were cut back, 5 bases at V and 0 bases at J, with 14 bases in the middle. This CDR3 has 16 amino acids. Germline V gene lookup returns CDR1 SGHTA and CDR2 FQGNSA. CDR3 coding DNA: TGTGCCAGCAGCCCCGTGAGCGGTAGCTCCTACAATGAGCAGTTCTTC. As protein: CASSPVSGSSYNEQFF.

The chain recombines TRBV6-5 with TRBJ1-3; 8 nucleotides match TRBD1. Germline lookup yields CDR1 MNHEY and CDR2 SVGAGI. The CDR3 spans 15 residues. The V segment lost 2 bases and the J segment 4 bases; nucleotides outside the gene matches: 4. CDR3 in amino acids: CASSYLGTGGNTIYF. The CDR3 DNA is TGTGCCAGCAGTTACCTCGGGACAGGAGGAAACACCATATATTTT.

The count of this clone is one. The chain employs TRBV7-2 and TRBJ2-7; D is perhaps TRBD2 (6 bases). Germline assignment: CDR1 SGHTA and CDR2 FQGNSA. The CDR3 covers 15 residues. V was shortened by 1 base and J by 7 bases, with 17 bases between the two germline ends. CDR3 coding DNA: TGTGCCAGCAGCTTAGTAGCTGCCGGGGGTGGTGAGCAGTACTTC. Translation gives CASSLVAAGGGEQYF.

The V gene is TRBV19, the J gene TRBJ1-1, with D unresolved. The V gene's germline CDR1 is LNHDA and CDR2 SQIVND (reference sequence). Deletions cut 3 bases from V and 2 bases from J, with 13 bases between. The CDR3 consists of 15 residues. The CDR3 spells CASSMNGGRNTEAFF. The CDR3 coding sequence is TGTGCCAGTAGTATGAATGGAGGCAGAAACACTGAAGCTTTCTTT.

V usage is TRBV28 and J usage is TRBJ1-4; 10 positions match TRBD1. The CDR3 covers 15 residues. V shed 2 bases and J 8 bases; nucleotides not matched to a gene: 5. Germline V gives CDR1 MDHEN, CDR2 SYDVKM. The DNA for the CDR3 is TGTGCCAGCAGTTTACCGGGACAGGGGCGAGAAAAACTGTTTTTT. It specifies CASSLPGQGREKLFF.

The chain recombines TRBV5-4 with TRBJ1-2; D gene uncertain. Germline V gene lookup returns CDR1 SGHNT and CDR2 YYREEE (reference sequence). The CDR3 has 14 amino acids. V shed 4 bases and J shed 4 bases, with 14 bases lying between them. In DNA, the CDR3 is TGTGCCAGCAGCCCCGGACTTTCTAGCTATGGCTACACCTTC. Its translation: CASSPGLSSYGYTF.

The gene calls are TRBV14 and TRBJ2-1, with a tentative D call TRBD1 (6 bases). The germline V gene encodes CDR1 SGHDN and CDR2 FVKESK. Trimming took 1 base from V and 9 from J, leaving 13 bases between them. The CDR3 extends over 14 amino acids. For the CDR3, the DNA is TGTGCCAGCAGCCAAGTACGGGACACTCCTGAGCAGTTCTTC. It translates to CASSQVRDTPEQFF. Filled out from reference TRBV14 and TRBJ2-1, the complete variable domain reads EAGVTQFPSHSVIEKGQTVTLRCDPISGHDNLYWYRRVMGKEIKFLLHFVKESKQDESGMPNNRFLAERTGGTYSTLKVQPAELEDSGVYFCASSQVRDTPEQFFGPGTRLTVL.

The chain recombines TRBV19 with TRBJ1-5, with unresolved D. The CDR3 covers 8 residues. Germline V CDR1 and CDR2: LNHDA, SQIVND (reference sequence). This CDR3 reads CATGPQHF. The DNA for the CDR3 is TGTGCTACGGGACCCCAGCATTTT.

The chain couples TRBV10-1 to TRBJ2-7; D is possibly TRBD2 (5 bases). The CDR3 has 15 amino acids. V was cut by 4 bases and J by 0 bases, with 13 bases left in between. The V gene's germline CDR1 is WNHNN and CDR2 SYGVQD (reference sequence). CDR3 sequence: CASSVKRPASYEQYF. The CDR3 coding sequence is TGCGCCAGCAGTGTCAAGCGGCCAGCCTCCTACGAGCAGTACTTC.

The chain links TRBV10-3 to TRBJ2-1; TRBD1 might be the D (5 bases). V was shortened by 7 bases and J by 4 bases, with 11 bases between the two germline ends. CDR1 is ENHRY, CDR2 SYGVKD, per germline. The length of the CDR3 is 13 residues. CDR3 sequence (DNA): TGTGCCATCACCACAGACAGTTACAATGAGCAGTTCTTC. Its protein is CAITTDSYNEQFF.

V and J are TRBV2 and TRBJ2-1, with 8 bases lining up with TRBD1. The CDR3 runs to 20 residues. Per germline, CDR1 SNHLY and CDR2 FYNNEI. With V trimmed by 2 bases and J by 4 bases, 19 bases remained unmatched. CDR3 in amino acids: CASSESQTGVVIKGYNEQFF. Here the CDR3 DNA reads TGTGCCAGCAGTGAATCACAGACAGGGGTGGTTATAAAGGGATACAATGAGCAGTTCTTC.

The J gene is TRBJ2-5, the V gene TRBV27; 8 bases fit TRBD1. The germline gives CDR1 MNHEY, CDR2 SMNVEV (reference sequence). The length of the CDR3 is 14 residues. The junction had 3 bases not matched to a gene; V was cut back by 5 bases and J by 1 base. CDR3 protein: CASSDRGSQETQYF. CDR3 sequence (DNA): TGTGCCAGCAGTGACAGGGGTAGCCAAGAGACCCAGTACTTC.

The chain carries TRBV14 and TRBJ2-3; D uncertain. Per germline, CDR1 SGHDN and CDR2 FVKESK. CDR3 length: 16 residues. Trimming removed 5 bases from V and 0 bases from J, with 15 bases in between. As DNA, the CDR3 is TGTGCCAGCAGCTCCCGGGCACTTAGAAGCACAGATACGCAGTATTTT. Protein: CASSSRALRSTDTQYF.

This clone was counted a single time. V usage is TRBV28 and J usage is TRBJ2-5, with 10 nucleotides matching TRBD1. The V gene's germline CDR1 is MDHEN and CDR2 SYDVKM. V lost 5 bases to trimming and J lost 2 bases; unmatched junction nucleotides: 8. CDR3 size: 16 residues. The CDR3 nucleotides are TGTGCCAGCAGTCCCCGACAGGGGGCAGGGCAAGAGACCCAGTACTTC. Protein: CASSPRQGAGQETQYF.